The next 10 T cell receptor beta chains were all read from a single sample in a study of blood T cells in healthy people across ages (dated by TCRdb to 2013 to 2016). The library relied on 5' RACE. Reads for this sample came from an Illumina HiSeq 2500. A second about 7 to 11 cycle PCR used a sample-barcoded 5' primer and a J-beta primer mix. Using fastp trimming at Q25 and MiXCR clonotype assembly, TCRdb reanalyzed the public sequencing data and kept in-frame beta chains. CDR3 protein duplicates are merged, each entry listing the most common genes and DNA. This sample gives around 1,600,000 distinct CDR3 sequences in total; less than 45% of them show up just once. 4% of the sample rests with the top ten. Sequences were obtained from blood. The receptors were sampled from a woman younger than 35 in good health.

The V call is TRBV20-1, the J call TRBJ1-1, with D possibly matching TRBD1 (6 bases). Trimming shortened V by 5 bases and J by 8 bases, and 12 bases separated the two germline ends. The germline V gene has CDR1 DFQATT and CDR2 SNEGSKA (reference sequence). The CDR3 has 11 amino acids. CDR3 protein: CSAGYRVEAFF. Here the CDR3 DNA reads TGCAGTGCTGGTTACAGGGTCGAAGCTTTCTTT.

The chain couples TRBV27 to TRBJ1-4; TRBD1 is a possible D gene (5 bases). Germline V gives CDR1 MNHEY, CDR2 SMNVEV (reference sequence). The CDR3 runs 13 residues. Trimming removed 7 bases from V and 8 bases from J, with 14 bases in between. CDR3 residues: CASMGGLTEKLFF. The CDR3 bases are TGTGCCAGCATGGGGGGGTTAACGGAAAAACTGTTTTTT.

This clonotype was detected only a few times. V is TRBV4-3 and J is TRBJ2-5; 7 bases agree with TRBD2. The DNA end is a closer match to TRBJ2-7, so the J assignment may be wrong. Looked up from germline, CDR1 is LGHNA and CDR2 is YSLEER. The length of the CDR3 is 17 residues. The CDR3: CASSQDVSGTFAYEQYF. CDR3 in DNA: TGCGCCAGCAGCCAAGATGTAAGCGGGACTTTTGCCTACGAGCAGTACTTC.

This clonotype was recorded a few times. The J gene is TRBJ2-6, the V gene TRBV6-2 or TRBV6-3, with no clear D. CDR3 length: 15 residues. Trimming shortened V by 6 bases and J by 0 bases, and 9 bases separated the two germline ends. Germline CDR1 MNHEY, CDR2 SVGEGT. DNA for the CDR3: TGTGCCAGCAGGGCCTTTCTCTCTGGGGCCAACGTCCTGACTTTC. It yields the protein CASRAFLSGANVLTF.

This clonotype was counted a few times. The chain combines TRBV20-1 with TRBJ2-7; D ambiguous. The CDR3 is 14 amino acids. CDR1 and CDR2 (germline): DFQATT, SNEGSKA (reference sequence). Trimming stripped 5 bases from V and 4 bases from J, with 18 bases between. The CDR3 here is CSAYTGSLRYEQYF. CDR3 DNA: TGCAGTGCTTATACTGGATCTCTGAGATACGAGCAGTACTTC.

This chain links TRBV27 with TRBJ2-3; TRBD1 matches 12 bases. This CDR3 has 17 amino acids. Losses at the gene ends were 5 bases for V and 2 bases for J; bases not matched to a gene: 8. CDR1 is MNHEY, CDR2 SMNVEV, per germline (reference sequence). The CDR3 spells CASSTTGTGGTTDTQYF. The CDR3 DNA reads as TGTGCCAGCAGTACAACCGGGACAGGGGGCACCACAGATACGCAGTATTTT.

This clonotype was detected only a few times. This sequence joins TRBV20-1 and TRBJ1-2; no definite D call. The CDR3 totals 13 residues. Germline lookup yields CDR1 DFQATT and CDR2 SNEGSKA (reference sequence). V dropped 3 bases and J dropped 4 bases, with 12 bases sitting between them. The CDR3 is CSARVGKVYGYTF. DNA for the CDR3: TGCAGTGCTAGGGTGGGGAAAGTCTATGGCTACACCTTC.

The V call is TRBV7-3, the J call TRBJ1-1; 11 bases fit TRBD1. The CDR3 extends over 17 amino acids. The V gene's germline CDR1 is SGHTA and CDR2 FQGTGA. Losses at the gene ends were 4 bases for V and 3 bases for J; bases not matched to a gene: 10. The DNA of the CDR3 is TGTGCCAGCAGCTCTGGACAGGGGGCAGGTAGGGACACTGAAGCTTTCTTT. This codes for CASSSGQGAGRDTEAFF.

This clonotype appeared a few times. This chain links TRBV4-3 with TRBJ2-3; tentative D call: TRBD2 (5 bases). Trimming took 1 base from V and 1 from J, leaving 6 bases between them. The CDR3 has 14 residues. CDR1 is LGHNA and CDR2 is YSLEER in the germline V gene. CDR3 protein: CASSQGLRTDTQYF. The CDR3 DNA is TGCGCCAGCAGCCAAGGACTACGCACAGATACGCAGTATTTT.

In this sample, this clonotype turned up a few times. This sequence joins TRBV4-3 and TRBJ2-3; possibly TRBD1 for D (6 bases). The V gene's germline CDR1 is LGHNA and CDR2 YSLEER. V was pared by 0 bases and J by 1 base, with 11 bases between. The CDR3 extends over 16 amino acids. CDR3: CASSQDLDSRTDTQYF. In nucleotides, the CDR3 is TGCGCCAGCAGCCAAGATCTGGACAGCCGCACAGATACGCAGTATTTT.